The source of this T cell receptor beta chain is a study of shared clonotypes between healthy human individuals. Terminally differentiated effector memory CD45RA+ cells were excluded by CCR7 positive selection of CD45RO-negative cells. Original processing methods: ImmunoSEQ gave junction-only sequences without quality scores, so filtering differed. TCRdb's copy holds only in-frame clones and misses some; the assay was immunoSEQ multiplex PCR. The V and J calls and clone size come from that table; D and trimming were worked out from the DNA. The repertoire holds some 740,000 clones, with roughly 92% as singletons. Regarding this clone: Its antigen is undetermined.

Study-level points and caveats: Estimated richness was generally greater in naive than memory subsets.

CDR3 size: 15 residues. V gave up 7 bases and J gave up 3 bases, with 16 bases separating them. From germline, CDR1 is MNHNS and CDR2 SASEGT. Material: naive CD8+ T cells sorted from blood. This receptor was obtained from a man younger than 45 in good health. The chain is built from TRBV6-1 and TRBJ1-5; tentative D call: TRBD1 (5 bases). CDR3 region: CASTGGWEDNQPQHF. CDR3 nucleotide sequence: TGTGCCAGCACCGGGGGATGGGAGGACAATCAGCCCCAGCATTTT.